A selection of T cell receptor beta chains follows, all from one sample in a study of response to subunit inactivated influenza vaccine. One entry per CDR3 protein, called by TCRdb with MiXCR from the RT-PCR reads. In the table there are approximately 500,000 distinct CDR3 sequences, 20% to 25% of which are singletons. Another study also made use of these data, one on T cells expressing NK-cell markers.

Sequences were derived from CD4+ T cells sorted from PBMCs, sampled 12 days after vaccination. These receptor sequences come from a man in his fifties or sixties who received an inactivated influenza vaccine. Each CDR3 is given with its conserved first and last residue. D genes are given only for firm matches. Expanded clones get a size class; other rows say once, few or many, or leave the size out.

.,TRBJ2-5,TRBV10-3,.,TGTGCCATCAGTGGGTCGCCCCAAGAGACCCAGTACTTC,CAISGSPQETQYF
few,TRBJ1-6,TRBV14,TRBD1,TGTGCCAGCAGCCCCTTGGGGCAGGGGGCGAATTCACCCCTCCACTTT,CASSPLGQGANSPLHF
few,TRBJ2-4,TRBV29-1,.,TGCAGCGTTGAAACGTACGGGGTAGCCAAAAACATTCAGTACTTC,CSVETYGVAKNIQYF
few,TRBJ1-1,TRBV7-2,TRBD1,TGTGCCAGCAGCACCCGACAGGGAGGCGCTGAAGCTTTCTTT,CASSTRQGGAEAFF
few,TRBJ2-2,TRBV12-3/TRBV12-4,.,TGTGCCAGCGAGCGGAACACCGGGGAGCTGTTTTTT,CASERNTGELFF
many,TRBJ2-7,TRBV7-2,.,TGTGCCAGCAGCGTAAATCGGGACATAGGATACGAGCAGTACTTC,CASSVNRDIGYEQYF
few,TRBJ2-1,TRBV20-1,.,TGCAGTGCTAGAACCCCCCTAGCACAAGAGCAGTTCTTC,CSARTPLAQEQFF
few,TRBJ2-1,TRBV7-2,.,TGTGCCAGCAGCTTAACGGCGAATGAGCAGTTCTTC,CASSLTANEQFF
.,TRBJ2-7,TRBV3-1,.,TGTGCCAGCAGCCAAGGGAGGACCAGGCCGTACTTC,CASSQGRTRPYF
many,TRBJ2-1,TRBV11-2,.,TGTGCCAGCAGCTTAGGGGGGATATTATACAATGAGCAGTTCTTC,CASSLGGILYNEQFF
once,TRBJ1-2,TRBV3-1,.,TGTGCCAGCAGCCAAGTCCGGGACATAGCTAACTATGGCTACACCTTC,CASSQVRDIANYGYTF
.,TRBJ2-7,TRBV27,.,TGTGCCAGCACCCCAAGGTGGGGACGGCTATCCTACGAGCAGTACTTC,CASTPRWGRLSYEQYF
.,TRBJ2-7,TRBV23-1,.,TGCGCCAGCAGTGACCGCTATCGGCCATCTCACCACGAGCAGTACTTC,CASSDRYRPSHHEQYF
.,TRBJ2-1,TRBV7-2,TRBD2,TGTGCCAGCAGCCCGACCGGCAGCGGGAGGGCCTACAATGAGCAGTTCTTC,CASSPTGSGRAYNEQFF
few,TRBJ2-3,TRBV21-1,.,TGTGCCAGCAGCAAATTGGAGGGGAGGACAGATACGCAGTATTTT,CASSKLEGRTDTQYF
few,TRBJ2-5,TRBV29-1,.,TGCAGCGTCAGACCCGGGGTGACCCAGTACTTC,CSVRPGVTQYF
few,TRBJ2-7,TRBV4-2,TRBD1,TGTGCCAGCAGCCAAGGCGGGACAGGTTCCTACGAGCAGTACTTC,CASSQGGTGSYEQYF
.,TRBJ1-1,TRBV2,TRBD1,TGTGCCAGCAGGGAACAGGGGGCGACTGAAGCTTTCTTT,CASREQGATEAFF
few,TRBJ2-7,TRBV4-3,.,TGCGCCAGCAGCCAAGAGAGGACAGAGAGCTACGAGCAGTACTTC,CASSQERTESYEQYF
few,TRBJ2-1,TRBV11-2,.,TGTGCCAGCAGAGCGCTGGGGCTATACAATGAGCAGTTCTTC,CASRALGLYNEQFF
.,TRBJ2-3,TRBV4-1,TRBD2,TGCGCCAGCAGTCACTGGACTAGCGGGGGGGTATACACAGATACGCAGTATTTT,CASSHWTSGGVYTDTQYF
few,TRBJ1-1,TRBV6-5,.,TGTGCCAGCAGTTACTCTCACGACAGGTTAGCTTTCTTT,CASSYSHDRLAFF
few,TRBJ1-2,TRBV19,TRBD1,TGTGCCAGTAGGACGGGACAGACGACTAACTATGGCTACACCTTC,CASRTGQTTNYGYTF
.,TRBJ2-2,TRBV19,.,TGTGCCAGTAGTCCCCGGCAGGTGGTCCCCGGGGAGCTGTTTTTT,CASSPRQVVPGELFF
.,TRBJ1-2,TRBV5-1,TRBD1,TGCGCCAGCAGCTTGGCCCCAACAGGGGTTGAGAGCTACACCTTC,CASSLAPTGVESYTF
once,TRBJ1-2,TRBV7-9,.,TGTGCCAGCAGCTTGGCCAGTACTAACTATGGCTACACCTTC,CASSLASTNYGYTF
.,TRBJ1-1,TRBV29-1,.,TGCAGCGCGTCACAGGGGAACACTGAAGCTTTCTTT,CSASQGNTEAFF
.,TRBJ2-7,TRBV4-2,TRBD1,TGTGCCAGCAGCCGAGGGACAGGCTCCTACGAGCAGTACTTC,CASSRGTGSYEQYF
.,TRBJ2-3,TRBV30,.,TGTGCCTGGAGTGTCCTTAATACGCAGTATTTT,CAWSVLNTQYF
few,TRBJ2-7,TRBV30,.,TGTGCCTGGAGTCTAACCTACGAGCAGTACTTC,CAWSLTYEQYF
.,TRBJ1-4,TRBV28,.,TGTGCCAGCGGGGGCGTTAATGAAAAACTGTTTTTT,CASGGVNEKLFF
many,TRBJ2-1,TRBV4-1,TRBD2,TGCGCCAGCAGCCAACACGGGACTAGCGGGGGGGGGACCTACAATGAGCAGTTCTTC,CASSQHGTSGGGTYNEQFF
.,TRBJ2-2,TRBV7-2,TRBD2,TGTGCCAGCAGTTTAGCGGGCAGTCGGGAGCTGTTTTTT,CASSLAGSRELFF
.,TRBJ1-5,TRBV5-1,.,TGCGCCAGCAGCTTGGGTGTGGGGTATAGCAATCAGCCCCAGCATTTT,CASSLGVGYSNQPQHF
many,TRBJ2-3,TRBV24-1,TRBD2,TGTGCCACCAGTGACTCGGGAGGGTTCACAGATACGCAGTATTTT,CATSDSGGFTDTQYF
.,TRBJ1-4,TRBV20-1,.,TGCAGTGCTAGAGCTACAACTAATGAAAAACTGTTTTTT,CSARATTNEKLFF
.,TRBJ1-2,TRBV10-3,.,TGTGCCATCAGTTTGGACGACAGGTCCTATGGCTACACCTTC,CAISLDDRSYGYTF
.,TRBJ2-2,TRBV20-1,.,TGCAGTGCTGTCGAGGGGAACACCGGGGAGCTGTTTTTT,CSAVEGNTGELFF
.,TRBJ2-1,TRBV3-1,TRBD2,TGTGCCAGCAGCCAGCTAGCGGGGGCATACAATGAGCAGTTCTTC,CASSQLAGAYNEQFF